These 17 T cell receptor beta chains share one sample of origin, sequenced in a study of blood T cell repertoires in COVID-19. Sequenced by immunoSEQ multiplex PCR; TCRdb stores in-frame clones only, minus some. Among approximately 190,000 clones listed, 80% were seen once. The specimen sequenced was peripheral blood. The receptors originated from a man aged 55-75 years with acute or convalescent COVID-19.

This rearrangement joins TRBV6-1 to TRBJ1-4; D possibly corresponds to TRBD1 (6 bases). Trimming took 3 bases from V and 8 from J, leaving 13 bases between them. The germline gives CDR1 MNHNS, CDR2 SASEGT. There are 14 residues in the CDR3. The CDR3 sequence: CASSDGGGGEKLFF. The CDR3 DNA reads as TGTGCCAGCAGTGACGGCGGGGGCGGGGAAAAACTGTTTTTT.

The chain is built from TRBV6-1 and TRBJ1-4; no reliable D call. Germline CDR1 reads MNHNS; CDR2 reads SASEGT. Trimming pared 3 bases from V and 3 bases from J, leaving 8 bases between. This CDR3 has 14 residues. The CDR3 coding sequence is TGTGCCAGCAGTGACCTTACTGCTAATGAAAAACTGTTTTTT. Amino acid sequence: CASSDLTANEKLFF.

This chain connects TRBV6-2 or TRBV6-3 to TRBJ2-5; D might be TRBD2 (5 bases). The CDR3 contains 14 residues. The V end lost 5 bases, the J end lost 6 bases, and 16 bases lay between the germline ends. Germline CDR1 is MNHEY and CDR2 is SVGEGT. Here the CDR3 reads CASSPGWAAQTQYF. The CDR3 DNA is TGTGCCAGCAGTCCGGGGTGGGCCGCGCAGACCCAGTACTTC.

This clone was found many times. V gene TRBV6-5 combines with J gene TRBJ1-1, with a weak D call TRBD1 (6 bases). Looked up from germline, CDR1 is MNHEY and CDR2 is SVGAGI. Trimming left V 6 bases short and J 1 base short, with 12 bases between. This CDR3 spans 14 amino acids. The CDR3 nucleotides are TGTGCCAGCAGCTTACAGGGCTGGAACACTGAAGCTTTCTTT. Protein: CASSLQGWNTEAFF.

V and J are TRBV5-4 and TRBJ2-1; 13 positions agree with TRBD2. Germline V gene lookup returns CDR1 SGHNT and CDR2 YYREEE (reference sequence). J was trimmed by 5 bases and V by 4 bases; bases with no gene match: 3. The CDR3 has 15 residues. The CDR3 region has the DNA TGTGCCAGCAGCACGGGACTAGCGGGAAACAATGAGCAGTTCTTC. Translation: CASSTGLAGNNEQFF. Variable domain in full (rest from reference TRBV5-4 and TRBJ2-1): ETGVTQSPTHLIKTRGQQVTLRCSSQSGHNTVSWYQQALGQGPQFIFQYYREEENGRGNFPPRFSGLQFPNYSSELNVNALELDDSALYLCASSTGLAGNNEQFFGPGTRLTVL.

The genes are TRBV23-1 and TRBJ1-5, with a possible D match to TRBD1 (5 bases). TRBV23-1 is filed as an ORF, its function uncertain. The CDR3 is made up of 16 amino acids. The V and J ends lost 2 bases and 6 bases respectively, with 17 bases between them. The CDR3 coding sequence is TGCGCCAGCAGTCAAAGGGAGGGGAGAGGCGGTCAGCCCCAGCATTTT. This codes for CASSQREGRGGQPQHF.

About this clone itself: At the DNA level, this CDR3 is encoded by other sequences in the same sample as well. V is TRBV6-6 and J is TRBJ1-5; 8 nucleotides match TRBD1. Trimming at V came to 4 bases and at J to 6 bases, leaving 8 bases not matched to a gene. The CDR3 runs 15 residues. From germline, CDR1 is MNHNY and CDR2 SVGAGI (reference sequence). For the CDR3, the DNA is TGTGCCAGCAGTTTAGGGCAGGGGGCCGGTCAGCCCCAGCATTTT. Translated: CASSLGQGAGQPQHF.

The CDR3 nucleotides read TGCGCCAGCAGCCAAAACAAGGGGGCCGGCTCCTACAATGAGCAGTTCTTC. This encodes CASSQNKGAGSYNEQFF. The chain recombines TRBV4-1 with TRBJ2-1; 7 positions match TRBD1. This CDR3 spans 17 amino acids. Losses at the gene ends were 2 bases for V and 0 bases for J; bases not matched to a gene: 7. Germline CDR1 reads MGHRA; CDR2 reads YSYEKL.

This clone was recorded only once. The rearrangement joins TRBV18 to TRBJ2-2, with TRBD2 matching over 9 bases. The V and J ends lost 2 bases and 0 bases, in that order; junction bases with no gene match: 10. The germline V gene encodes CDR1 KGHSH and CDR2 LQKENI. There are 19 residues in the CDR3. The CDR3 loop reads CASSPRTLAGSPNTGELFF. In nucleotides, the CDR3 is TGTGCCAGCTCACCAAGAACTCTAGCGGGAAGTCCGAACACCGGGGAGCTGTTTTTT.

This chain's CDR3 is CASSYSTSGIDEQFF. The CDR3 DNA follows: TGTGCCAGCAGTTACTCGACTAGCGGGATCGATGAGCAGTTCTTC. The rearrangement joins TRBV6-2 or TRBV6-3 to TRBJ2-1; TRBD2 matches 11 bases. The CDR3 is made up of 15 amino acids. Unmatched junction bases numbered 3, after V lost 0 bases and J lost 8 bases. Germline V gives CDR1 MNHEY, CDR2 SVGEGT.

This rearrangement joins TRBV7-8 to TRBJ2-7; D uncertain. Looked up from germline, CDR1 is SGHVS and CDR2 is FQNEAQ. Trimming pared 2 bases from V and 5 bases from J, leaving 19 bases between. The CDR3 spans 16 residues. The CDR3 bases are TGTGCCAGCAGCTTATATGGCCGACCAAGAGGCCACGAGCAGTACTTC. Its protein product is CASSLYGRPRGHEQYF.

The chain couples TRBV19 to TRBJ1-1; D is unresolved. The CDR3 runs to 14 residues. With 3 bases removed from V and 1 base from J, the gap between germline ends came to 9 bases. Germline V lookup: CDR1 LNHDA, CDR2 SQIVND (reference sequence). CDR3 in DNA: TGTGCCAGTAGTATTTGGAACAGGAACACTGAAGCTTTCTTT. Its translation: CASSIWNRNTEAFF.

V and J are TRBV4-3 and TRBJ2-3, with TRBD1 identical over 7 bases. This CDR3 is 18 amino acids long. Trimming at V came to 0 bases and at J to 3 bases, leaving 12 bases not matched to a gene. Germline V gene lookup returns CDR1 LGHNA and CDR2 YSLEER. The CDR3 nucleotides are TGCGCCAGCAGCCAAGATGAAGGATGGACAGGAGGAACAGATACGCAGTATTTT. The encoded protein is CASSQDEGWTGGTDTQYF.

Only a few counts were recorded for this clone. This chain joins TRBV29-1 and TRBJ1-1, with 7 bases lining up with TRBD1. Trimming at V came to 7 bases and at J to 5 bases, leaving 7 bases not matched to a gene. This CDR3 has 12 residues. Germline loops: CDR1 SQVTM, CDR2 ANQGSEA. The CDR3 nucleotides are TGCAGCGCCTTCGACAGGGTAACTGAAGCTTTCTTT. Protein sequence: CSAFDRVTEAFF.

The chain has TRBV5-4 and TRBJ1-1, with D possibly TRBD1 on 5 matching bases. Looked up from germline, CDR1 is SGHNT and CDR2 is YYREEE (reference sequence). V was trimmed by 5 bases and J by 1 base, leaving 15 bases between them. The CDR3 totals 15 residues. The CDR3: CASSKSGGSNTEAFF. As DNA, the CDR3 is TGTGCCAGCAGTAAGTCCGGGGGGTCGAACACTGAAGCTTTCTTT.

The chain couples TRBV19 to TRBJ1-1, with 7 bases that match TRBD1. In germline, CDR1 is LNHDA, CDR2 SQIVND (reference sequence). The CDR3 extends over 15 amino acids. With V trimmed by 4 bases and J by 2 bases, 7 bases remained unmatched. CDR3 region: CASSTTRDSNTEAFF. CDR3 DNA sequence: TGTGCCAGTAGTACAACCAGGGACAGCAACACTGAAGCTTTCTTT. Variable domain in full (rest from reference TRBV19 and TRBJ1-1): DGGITQSPKYLFRKEGQNVTLSCEQNLNHDAMYWYRQDPGQGLRLIYYSQIVNDFQKGDIAEGYSVSREKKESFPLTVTSAQKNPTAFYLCASSTTRDSNTEAFFGQGTRLTVV.

In this sample, this clone turned up a few times. The chain combines TRBV10-3 with TRBJ1-5, with D possibly being TRBD1 (5 bases). Germline CDR1 ENHRY, CDR2 SYGVKD. With 4 bases removed from V and 8 bases from J, the gap between germline ends came to 15 bases. The CDR3 is 14 amino acids. This CDR3 is CAISAGSSGEPQHF. Written as DNA, the CDR3 is TGTGCCATCAGTGCGGGCAGCTCGGGGGAGCCCCAGCATTTT.